The next 6 T cell receptor beta chains were all read from a single sample in a study of T cells after yellow fever vaccination. Using its own MiXCR run on the 5' RACE reads, TCRdb lists one record per CDR3 protein. The data contain approximately 610,000 distinct CDR3 sequences, 17% of them seen just once; the ten biggest clones take up roughly 17%. Here the sequenced sample was PBMCs, taken 5 days after the first yellow fever vaccination. Receptor source: a man between 18 and 35 years old who received the YFV17D yellow fever vaccine.

This clonotype was seen at least ten times. The chain is built from TRBV4-1 and TRBJ1-4; D is possibly TRBD1 (5 bases). Germline CDR1 MGHRA, CDR2 YSYEKL. Trimming pared 1 base from V and 8 bases from J, leaving 11 bases between. This CDR3 has 14 amino acids. The CDR3 loop reads CASSQVQGEEKLFF. In DNA, the CDR3 is TGCGCCAGCAGCCAAGTTCAAGGGGAGGAAAAACTGTTTTTT.

CDR3 residues: CASSSGGAPNTEAFF. Here the CDR3 DNA reads TGTGCCAGCAGCTCGGGGGGAGCTCCGAACACTGAAGCTTTCTTT. This rearrangement joins TRBV9 to TRBJ1-1; TRBD1 is a possible D gene (5 bases). In germline, CDR1 is SGDLS, CDR2 YYNGEE. V lost 4 bases and J 1 base, leaving 14 bases between the germline ends. CDR3 length: 15 amino acids.

The V gene is TRBV20-1, the J gene TRBJ1-5; D call uncertain. Trimming pared 3 bases from V and 0 bases from J, leaving 3 bases between. This CDR3 has 12 residues. The germline V gene encodes CDR1 DFQATT and CDR2 SNEGSKA (reference sequence). CDR3 coding DNA: TGCAGTGCTAGGGTTAGCAATCAGCCCCAGCATTTT. It encodes CSARVSNQPQHF.

The V call is TRBV5-1, the J call TRBJ1-4; 10 bases are shared with TRBD1. This CDR3 region has 15 residues. The V gene end was trimmed by 4 bases and the J gene end by 8 bases; junction bases not matched to a gene: 8. The germline V gene encodes CDR1 SGHRS and CDR2 YFSETQ. The CDR3 loop is CASSAPGQGLEKLFF. The CDR3 DNA reads TGCGCCAGCAGCGCGCCGGGACAGGGGTTGGAAAAACTGTTTTTT.

This clonotype was picked up a small number of times. V is TRBV19 and J is TRBJ2-3; 8 positions agree with TRBD1. This CDR3 comprises 15 residues. CDR1 and CDR2 (germline): LNHDA, SQIVND (reference sequence). Trimming took 7 bases from V and 2 from J; bases not matched to a gene: 8. The CDR3 bases are TGTGCCAGTATGGTGAGACAGGGGATCACAGATACGCAGTATTTT. This translates into CASMVRQGITDTQYF.

The chain uses TRBV6-5 and TRBJ2-5; 7 bases agree with TRBD2. Per the germline V gene, CDR1 is MNHEY and CDR2 is SVGAGI. The ends lost 0 bases at V and 7 bases at J; junction bases unmatched: 2. The CDR3 spans 13 residues. The CDR3 loop reads CASSYSREGTQYF. Here the CDR3 DNA reads TGTGCCAGCAGTTACTCTAGGGAGGGGACCCAGTACTTC.